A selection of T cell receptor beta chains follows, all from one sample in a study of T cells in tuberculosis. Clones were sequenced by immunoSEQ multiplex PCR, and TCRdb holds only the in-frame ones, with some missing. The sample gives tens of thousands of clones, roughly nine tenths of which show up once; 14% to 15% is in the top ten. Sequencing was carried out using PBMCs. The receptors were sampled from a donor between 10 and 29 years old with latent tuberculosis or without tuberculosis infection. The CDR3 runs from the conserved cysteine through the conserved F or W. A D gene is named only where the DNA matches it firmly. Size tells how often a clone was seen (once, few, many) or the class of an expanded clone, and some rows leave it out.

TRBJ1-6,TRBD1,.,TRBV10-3,TGTGCCATCAGTGAGTCAACAGGGGGCTATTCACCCCTCCACTTT,CAISESTGGYSPLHF
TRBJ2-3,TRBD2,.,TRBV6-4,TGTGCCAGCAGTGACTACCTAGCGGGGGGAAGCCATACGCAGTATTTT,CASSDYLAGGSHTQYF
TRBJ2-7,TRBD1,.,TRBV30,TGTGCCTGGAGCGCGACAGGGTCCGGCGAGCAGTACTTC,CAWSATGSGEQYF
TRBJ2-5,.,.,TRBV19,TGTGCCAGTAGCAATATGGGGGGACCCCAAGAGACCCAGTACTTC,CASSNMGGPQETQYF
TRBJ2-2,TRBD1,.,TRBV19,TGTGCCAGTTTCACGACAGGGGGGCCCCTCACCAACACCGGGGAGCTGTTTTTT,CASFTTGGPLTNTGELFF
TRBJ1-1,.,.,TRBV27,TGTGCCAGCAGTTCTTCTAGACCCACTCCGGCTTTCTTT,CASSSSRPTPAFF
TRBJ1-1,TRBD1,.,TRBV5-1,TGCGCCAGCAGCCCGCAGACAGGGGGCACTGAAGCTTTCTTT,CASSPQTGGTEAFF
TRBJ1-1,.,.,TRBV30,TGTGCCTGGAGTGTACTCGGGGGGCGAGCTTTCTTT,CAWSVLGGRAFF
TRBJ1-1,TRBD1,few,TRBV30,TGTGCCTGGACGGGACAGGGTTTTAAGTCGTTCTTT,CAWTGQGFKSFF
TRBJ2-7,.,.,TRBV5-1,TGCGCCAGCAGCTCGGGACAGCGTGGGAGGTCCTACGAGCAGTACTTC,CASSSGQRGRSYEQYF
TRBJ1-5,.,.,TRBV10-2,TGCGCCAGCGGAGGTGTAACTAGCAATCAGCCCCAGCATTTT,CASGGVTSNQPQHF
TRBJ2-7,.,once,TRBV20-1,TGCAGTGCTAGTCTCCCGGGCGAGCAGTACTTC,CSASLPGEQYF
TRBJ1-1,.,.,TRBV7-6,TGTGCCAGCAGCCAACGGAACGGGGTCACTGAAGCTTTCTTT,CASSQRNGVTEAFF
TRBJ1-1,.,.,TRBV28,TGTGCCAGCAGTTTACCACCACTCCGGGCTTTCTTT,CASSLPPLRAFF
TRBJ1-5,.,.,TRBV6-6,TGTGCCAGCAGTTACACTTCAAGCAATCAGCCCCAGCATTTT,CASSYTSSNQPQHF
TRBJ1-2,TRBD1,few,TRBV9,TGTGCCAGCAGCGTGGACGACAGGGGATATGGCTACACCTTC,CASSVDDRGYGYTF
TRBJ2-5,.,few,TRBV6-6,TGTGCCAGCAGTACCTTTGACAGGCCCCAAGAGACCCAGTACTTC,CASSTFDRPQETQYF
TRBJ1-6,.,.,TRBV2,TGTGCCAGCAGTGCTTCTTCACCCCTCCACTTT,CASSASSPLHF